The clone carrying this TCR beta chain showed up just a few times. Its antigen remains unidentified. A single record per CDR3 protein comes from TCRdb applying MiXCR to the RT-PCR reads. The sample contains 450,000 to 500,000 distinct CDR3 sequences, around 9.9% of which appear only once. The entry originates in a study of response to subunit inactivated influenza vaccine. Overall study findings and caveats: Authors suggested each seasonal influenza vaccination recruits few new T cells.

The V and J ends lost 1 base and 7 bases respectively, with 13 bases between them. Germline assignment: CDR1 MNHNS and CDR2 SASEGT. The CDR3 length is 15 residues. This specimen was PBMCs from blood, taken about 6 weeks after vaccination. The origin of this receptor is a man between 45 and 60 years old who received an inactivated influenza vaccine. The chain joins TRBV6-1 to TRBJ1-4; perhaps TRBD1 as D (6 bases). CDR3 in amino acids: CASSEESGVFEKLFF. The CDR3 DNA follows: TGTGCCAGCAGTGAAGAATCAGGGGTTTTTGAAAAACTGTTTTTT.